These 6 T cell receptor beta chains share one sample of origin, sequenced in a study of cytomegalovirus exposure and HLA in healthy donors. Only in-frame clones appear in the TCRdb table, and some are missing; sequencing was by immunoSEQ multiplex PCR. The sample records about 360,000 clones, about nine tenths being singletons. The sequenced material came from PBMCs. These receptors were taken from a woman under 30 in good health and CMV-seronegative.

This clone was recorded only once. V is TRBV7-8 and J is TRBJ1-5; 7 bases match TRBD1. The junction had 6 bases not matched to a gene; V was cut back by 4 bases and J by 3 bases. Per the germline V gene, CDR1 is SGHVS and CDR2 is FQNEAQ. The CDR3 has 15 residues. CDR3 sequence reads: CASSSWGTDNQPQHF. Here the CDR3 DNA reads TGTGCCAGCAGCTCCTGGGGGACAGACAATCAGCCCCAGCATTTT.

The sample holds one count of this clone. V gene TRBV11-2 combines with J gene TRBJ2-1, with 9 bases lining up with TRBD2. CDR1 SGHAT and CDR2 FQNNGV come from the germline V gene. The CDR3 is 15 amino acids. V shed 1 base and J 7 bases; nucleotides not matched to a gene: 5. CDR3 sequence reads: CASSLVSGRSNEQFF. The CDR3 nucleotides read TGTGCCAGCAGCTTAGTAAGCGGGAGGTCGAATGAGCAGTTCTTC.

J is TRBJ2-1 and V is TRBV9; 7 positions agree with TRBD1. The CDR3 totals 16 residues. V was pared by 6 bases and J by 4 bases, with 13 bases of the junction left unmatched. CDR1 and CDR2 from the germline V gene are SGDLS and YYNGEE. The CDR3 spells CASNHGRDSIYNEQFF. The CDR3 DNA sequence: TGTGCCAGCAACCATGGCCGGGACAGTATTTACAATGAGCAGTTCTTC. The whole variable domain, filled in from reference TRBV9 and TRBJ2-1, reads DSGVTQTPKHLITATGQRVTLRCSPRSGDLSVYWYQQSLDQGLQFLIQYYNGEERAKGNILERFSAQQFPDLHSELNLSSLELGDSALYFCASNHGRDSIYNEQFFGPGTRLTVL.

V usage is TRBV5-4 and J usage is TRBJ2-2; 8 bases line up with TRBD1. CDR1 is SGHNT, CDR2 YYREEE, per germline (reference sequence). Unmatched junction bases numbered 9, after V lost 4 bases and J lost 7 bases. The CDR3 covers 15 residues. The CDR3 nucleotides are TGTGCCAGCAGCGCGGACCTCGGACAGGGCGGGGAGCTGTTTTTT. Its protein is CASSADLGQGGELFF.

The chain couples TRBV4-1 to TRBJ2-1; TRBD2 matches 9 bases. This CDR3 has 18 amino acids. The V and J ends lost 0 bases and 10 bases, in that order; junction bases with no gene match: 16. Per the germline V gene, CDR1 is MGHRA and CDR2 is YSYEKL. CDR3 loop: CASSQEWIGTSSPREQFF. In DNA, the CDR3 is TGCGCCAGCAGCCAAGAGTGGATCGGGACTAGCAGCCCGAGGGAGCAGTTCTTC.

Here the CDR3 reads CASSPETGVVWSPLHF. The CDR3 nucleotides are TGTGCCAGCTCACCTGAGACAGGGGTGGTTTGGTCACCCCTCCACTTT. The chain has TRBV18 and TRBJ1-6; 8 bases are a match to TRBD1. The CDR3 consists of 16 residues. Germline values: CDR1 KGHSH, CDR2 LQKENI. V trimming: 3 bases; J trimming: 10 bases; junction bases outside the gene matches: 11.